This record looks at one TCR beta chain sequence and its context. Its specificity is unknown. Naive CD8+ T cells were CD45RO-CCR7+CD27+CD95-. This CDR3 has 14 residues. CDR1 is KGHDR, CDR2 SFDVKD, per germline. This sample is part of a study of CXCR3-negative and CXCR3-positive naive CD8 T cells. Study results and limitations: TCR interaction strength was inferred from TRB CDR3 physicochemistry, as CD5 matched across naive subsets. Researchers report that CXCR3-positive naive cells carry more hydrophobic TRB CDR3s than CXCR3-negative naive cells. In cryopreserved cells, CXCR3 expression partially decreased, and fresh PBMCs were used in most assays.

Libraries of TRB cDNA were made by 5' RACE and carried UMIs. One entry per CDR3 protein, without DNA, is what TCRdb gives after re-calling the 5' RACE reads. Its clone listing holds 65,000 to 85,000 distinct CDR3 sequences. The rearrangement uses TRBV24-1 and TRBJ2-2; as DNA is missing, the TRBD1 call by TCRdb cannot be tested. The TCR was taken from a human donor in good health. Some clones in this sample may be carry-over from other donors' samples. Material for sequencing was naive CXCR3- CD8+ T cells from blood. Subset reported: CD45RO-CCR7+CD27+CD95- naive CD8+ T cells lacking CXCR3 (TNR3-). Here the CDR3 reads CATSDSGGAGELFF.